This TCR beta chain was obtained from a study of blood T cell repertoires in COVID-19. At the level of the study: Specimens from acute and convalescent COVID-19 originated in the United States, Italy and Spain.

The CDR3 runs to 15 residues. Trimming took off 1 base at V and 5 bases at J, with 12 bases between the two ends. Germline V gives CDR1 SGHAT, CDR2 FQNNGV. Using immunoSEQ multiplex PCR, the repertoire was profiled, and TCRdb retains in-frame clones only, with some absent. The table lists 140,000 or so clones, roughly 88% of them singletons. The chain uses TRBV11-2 and TRBJ2-1; a possible D gene is TRBD1 (6 bases). The receptor was isolated from a man between 65 and 79 years old with acute or convalescent COVID-19. Sequenced material: peripheral blood. CDR3 coding DNA: TGTGCCAGCAGCTTAGTTGGGGGACACCACAATGAGCAGTTCTTC. This translates into CASSLVGGHHNEQFF. The full variable domain, rest sourced from reference TRBV11-2 and TRBJ2-1, is EAGVAQSPRYKIIEKRQSVAFWCNPISGHATLYWYQQILGQGPKLLIQFQNNGVVDDSQLPKDRFSAERLKGVDSTLKIQPAKLEDSAVYLCASSLVGGHHNEQFFGPGTRLTVL.